This is a list of T cell receptor beta chains from one sample in a study of Ad26.COV2.S vaccination and SARS-CoV-2 variants. Profiling relied on immunoSEQ multiplex PCR, and the TCRdb table lists in-frame clones only, not all of them. The table shows around 300,000 clones, with less than 90% occurring only once. The starting material was peripheral blood, obtained in a trial of Ad26.COV2.S vaccine versus placebo. These receptors were obtained from a person between 18 and 65 years old who received the Ad26.COV2.S COVID-19 vaccine or a placebo. Both conserved end residues are part of each CDR3. The D gene is left open where the match is weak. The size field is filled for only some rows; it gives once, few, many or a size class.

clone size	V gene	D gene	J gene	CDR3 length	CDR3 protein	CDR3 DNA
once	TRBV13	.	TRBJ1-2	11	CASSATGHNTF	TGTGCCAGCAGCGCTACAGGGCACAACACCTTC
.	TRBV2	TRBD1	TRBJ1-6	14	CASSGTGLTSPLHF	TGTGCCAGCAGCGGGACAGGGTTGACTTCACCCCTCCACTTT
few	TRBV5-1	.	TRBJ2-1	17	CASSPRIRLTSYNEQFF	TGCGCCAGCAGCCCCCGGATAAGACTTACCTCCTACAATGAGCAGTTCTTC
.	TRBV18	TRBD1	TRBJ1-6	15	CASSPGQGPNSPLHF	TGTGCCAGCTCCCCGGGACAGGGCCCCAATTCACCCCTCCACTTT
.	TRBV5-1	.	TRBJ1-3	15	CASSPDGNSGNTIYF	TGCGCCAGCAGCCCCGATGGTAACTCTGGAAACACCATATATTTT
.	TRBV3-1/TRBV3-2	TRBD2	TRBJ2-1	16	CASSQAGTSGSNEQFF	TGTGCCAGCAGCCAAGCGGGGACTAGCGGGAGTAATGAGCAGTTCTTC
.	TRBV19	TRBD2	TRBJ2-1	18	CASSITSGEPSPYNEQFF	TGTGCCAGTAGTATCACTAGCGGGGAACCATCGCCTTACAATGAGCAGTTCTTC
many	TRBV30	TRBD2	TRBJ2-3	15	CAWSEGRERTDTQYF	TGTGCCTGGAGTGAAGGGCGGGAGAGGACAGATACGCAGTATTTT
.	TRBV28	TRBD1	TRBJ1-1	15	CASRPGTGMNTEAFF	TGTGCCAGTCGACCCGGGACAGGCATGAACACTGAAGCTTTCTTT
.	TRBV28	TRBD1	TRBJ2-2	14	CASRESGGHGELFF	TGTGCCAGCAGGGAGTCAGGGGGCCACGGGGAGCTGTTTTTT
.	TRBV19	TRBD1	TRBJ1-2	16	CASETSTGTAIYGYTF	TGTGCCAGTGAGACCTCGACCGGGACAGCTATCTATGGCTACACCTTC
.	TRBV4-3	TRBD1	TRBJ2-5	15	CASSFRDRDLETQYF	TGCGCCAGCAGCTTCCGGGACAGGGATTTGGAGACCCAGTACTTC
.	TRBV12-3/TRBV12-4	.	TRBJ2-7	12	CASSLNRDEQYF	TGTGCCAGCAGTCTAAACAGGGACGAGCAGTACTTC
.	TRBV19	TRBD2	TRBJ2-7	14	CASREASGNYEQYF	TGTGCCAGTAGAGAGGCTAGCGGAAACTACGAGCAGTACTTC
once	TRBV14	.	TRBJ2-7	11	CASSQAGSHNF	TGTGCCAGCAGCCAGGCGGGGTCCCATAACTTC
.	TRBV5-5	.	TRBJ2-7	13	CASSLGGLYEQYF	TGTGCCAGCAGCTTGGGGGGACTGTACGAGCAGTACTTC